This T cell receptor beta chain was retrieved from a study of cytomegalovirus exposure and HLA in healthy donors. The PCR was carried out with 60 Vbeta primers and 13 Jbeta primers. The data were produced by immunoSEQ multiplex PCR, yet TCRdb's version contains in-frame clones alone and is incomplete. The sample lists about 160,000 clones, roughly four fifths occurring once. Study results and limitations: HLA-A and HLA-B allele assignments for most subjects were reportedly predicted accurately using TCR beta sequences. In a later analysis, specific HLA alleles were associated with approximately 16,000 TCR beta sequences at a 0.05 false discovery rate.

On this clone: Its antigen is as yet unknown.

CDR1 and CDR2 from the germline V gene are MDHEN and SYDVKM. The ends lost 5 bases at V and 4 bases at J; junction bases unmatched: 6. The CDR3 runs to 14 residues. The TCR sequence derives from a male donor in good health and CMV-seropositive. Sequenced sample: PBMCs. The chain combines TRBV28 with TRBJ1-1; 8 nucleotides agree with TRBD1. CDR3 loop: CASSAGDRLTEAFF. The CDR3, as DNA: TGTGCCAGCAGTGCAGGGGACAGGCTCACTGAAGCTTTCTTT.